The entry that follows covers one T cell receptor beta chain sequence. Its antigen is currently unknown. This specimen comes from a study of Graves' ophthalmopathy and Graves' hyperthyroidism. Study-wide results and limits: In blood appeared most of the expanded thyroid clonotypes whose frequency exceeded 0.001. From stable hyperthyroidism, ophthalmopathy was separated by a 13-signature model with 87.88% sensitivity and over 70% specificity.

Amplification targeted the TCR beta CDR3 regions, with RNA transcripts as the source material. A first-round RT-PCR used HTBI primers, followed by a second-round multiplex PCR. TCRdb re-called the multiplex PCR reads with MiXCR, one entry per CDR3 protein. The data show 500,000 to 700,000 distinct CDR3 sequences, with just under 40% seen just once and 3.5% to 4.5% held by the top ten. CDR1 is DFQATT and CDR2 is SNEGSKA in the germline V gene (reference sequence). The CDR3 is made up of 14 amino acids. Trimming removed 3 bases from V and 5 bases from J, with 14 bases in between. The chain has TRBV20-1 and TRBJ2-1; D possibly matches TRBD1 or TRBD2 (5 bases each). This TCR came from an adult man with Graves' hyperthyroidism. Material for sequencing was peripheral blood or thyroid tissue (not recorded which). The CDR3 loop reads CSASGGTVNNEQFF. CDR3 in DNA: TGCAGTGCTAGTGGGGGAACAGTCAACAATGAGCAGTTCTTC.